What follows are 32 T cell receptor beta chains derived from one specimen sequenced in a study of CD8 T cells in Susac syndrome. RNA, at roughly 0.45 to 1 ug, was reverse transcribed with random hexamers. TCRdb recomputed calls from the immunoSEQ multiplex PCR reads with MiXCR, one row per CDR3 protein. The data show some 130,000 distinct CDR3 sequences, over 80% seen once. Sequencing used CD8+ T cells from PBMCs. These TCRs come from a human donor with multiple sclerosis.

The count of this clonotype is one. The chain uses TRBV28 and TRBJ1-1; D call uncertain. The CDR3 has 15 amino acids. Trimming cost V 7 bases and J 3 bases, with 18 bases left between them. Germline V gives CDR1 MDHEN, CDR2 SYDVKM. The CDR3 loop reads CASIEEGTTDTEAFF. In DNA form, the CDR3 reads TGTGCCAGCATAGAGGAGGGCACAACGGACACTGAAGCTTTCTTT.

The rearrangement uses TRBV20-1 and TRBJ1-1; 9 bases fit TRBD1. Germline lookup yields CDR1 DFQATT and CDR2 SNEGSKA (reference sequence). This CDR3 has 14 amino acids. The junction had 5 bases not matched to a gene; V was cut back by 3 bases and J by 3 bases. The chain's CDR3 is CSARPGQGHTEAFF. The CDR3 nucleotides read TGCAGTGCTAGGCCGGGACAGGGTCACACTGAAGCTTTCTTT.

The chain joins TRBV20-1 to TRBJ2-2, with a weak D call TRBD2 (7 bases). Germline assignment: CDR1 DFQATT and CDR2 SNEGSKA (reference sequence). With 4 bases removed from V and 7 bases from J, the gap between germline ends came to 16 bases. The CDR3 contains 14 residues. This CDR3 is CSAIKREQGGELFF. The CDR3 DNA reads as TGCAGTGCTATTAAGCGGGAACAGGGCGGGGAGCTGTTTTTT.

The chain links TRBV6-1 to TRBJ2-2, with D possibly matching TRBD1 (6 bases). Trimming left V 5 bases short and J 3 bases short, with 16 bases between. The CDR3 loop spans 16 amino acids. Germline V lookup: CDR1 MNHNS, CDR2 SASEGT. The CDR3 protein is CASSILTGSDTGELFF. DNA of the CDR3: TGTGCCAGCAGTATCCTAACAGGGTCTGACACCGGGGAGCTGTTTTTT.

The gene calls are TRBV19 and TRBJ1-1; 9 nucleotides match TRBD1. In germline, CDR1 is LNHDA, CDR2 SQIVND (reference sequence). The junction had 12 bases not matched to a gene; V was cut back by 5 bases and J by 5 bases. The CDR3 has 16 amino acids. The DNA for the CDR3 is TGTGCCAGTAGTTTCCTCGGGACAGGGACTCGGACTGAAGCTTTCTTT. It translates to CASSFLGTGTRTEAFF.

This clonotype appeared once. This chain uses TRBV3-1 with TRBJ2-1, with 7 bases that match TRBD1. CDR1 LGHDT and CDR2 YNNKEL come from the germline V gene (reference sequence). V was clipped by 5 bases and J by 8 bases; unmatched bases: 15. This CDR3 spans 16 amino acids. CDR3 protein: CASSTGVGPSLDEQFF. The CDR3 nucleotides are TGTGCCAGCAGCACAGGGGTGGGCCCTTCTCTGGATGAGCAGTTCTTC.

The chain links TRBV5-1 to TRBJ1-1, with unresolved D. The V and J ends lost 2 bases and 0 bases respectively, with 5 bases between them. The germline V gene has CDR1 SGHRS and CDR2 YFSETQ. The length of the CDR3 is 13 residues. The CDR3 nucleotides read TGCGCCAGCAGCTTTTTAATGAACACTGAAGCTTTCTTT. Protein: CASSFLMNTEAFF. Full variable domain (rest looked up from reference TRBV5-1 and TRBJ1-1): KAGVTQTPRYLIKTRGQQVTLSCSPISGHRSVSWYQQTPGQGLQFLFEYFSETQRNKGNFPGRFSGRQFSNSRSEMNVSTLELGDSALYLCASSFLMNTEAFFGQGTRLTVV.

The V gene is TRBV14, the J gene TRBJ2-7; the match to TRBD1 covers 7 bases. Germline V CDR1 and CDR2: SGHDN, FVKESK. V gave up 1 base and J gave up 2 bases; unmatched junction bases: 8. The CDR3 loop spans 16 amino acids. CDR3 sequence (DNA): TGTGCCAGCAGCCAAGGGACCGGGACAGTCCCCTACGAGCAGTACTTC. This codes for CASSQGTGTVPYEQYF.

This sequence joins TRBV3-1 and TRBJ2-1; 9 bases line up with TRBD2. Germline trimming cut 3 bases from V and 3 bases from J; bases unmatched to any gene: 6. CDR3 length: 16 residues. Germline V lookup: CDR1 LGHDT, CDR2 YNNKEL (reference sequence). CDR3 loop: CASSHLAGASYNEQFF. The CDR3 DNA reads as TGTGCCAGCAGCCATTTAGCGGGAGCCAGCTACAATGAGCAGTTCTTC.

This chain connects TRBV7-9 to TRBJ1-1, with 11 bases lining up with TRBD1. The germline V gene has CDR1 SEHNR and CDR2 FQNEAQ (reference sequence). CDR3 length: 16 amino acids. After removal of 5 bases from V and 5 bases from J, the junction contained 10 bases not matched to a gene. CDR3 bases: TGTGCCAGCAGCCCCTCGGACAGGGGGCTTCGTACTGAAGCTTTCTTT. Protein product: CASSPSDRGLRTEAFF.

The chain has TRBV5-5 and TRBJ2-1; no reliable D call. Per the germline V gene, CDR1 is SGHKS and CDR2 is YYEKEE (reference sequence). V was shortened by 2 bases and J by 4 bases, with 10 bases between the two germline ends. The CDR3 extends over 14 amino acids. The CDR3 loop reads CASSLLGEYNEQFF. Written as DNA, the CDR3 is TGTGCCAGCAGCTTACTTGGGGAATACAATGAGCAGTTCTTC. The full variable domain, completed using reference TRBV5-5 and TRBJ2-1, is DAGVTQSPTHLIKTRGQQVTLRCSPISGHKSVSWYQQVLGQGPQFIFQYYEKEERGRGNFPDRFSARQFPNYSSELNVNALLLGDSALYLCASSLLGEYNEQFFGPGTRLTVL.

The table lists this clonotype with a few counts. CDR3 DNA sequence: TGTGCCAGCAGCCCCTCAAGCGAGACCCAGTACTTC. Residues: CASSPSSETQYF. The rearrangement joins TRBV6-1 to TRBJ2-5; D is unclear. CDR1 MNHNS and CDR2 SASEGT come from the germline V gene. The CDR3 has 12 amino acids. Trimming stripped 6 bases from V and 5 bases from J, with 10 bases between.

The chain recombines TRBV7-8 with TRBJ2-5; 11 positions match TRBD2. The length of the CDR3 is 16 residues. The germline CDR1 and CDR2 sequences are SGHVS and FQNEAQ. The trim removed 5 bases at V and 5 bases at J, leaving 10 bases unmatched. CDR3 nucleotide sequence: TGTGCCAGCAGCCCGCAACTAGCGGGAGTAGTTGAGACCCAGTACTTC. It yields the protein CASSPQLAGVVETQYF.

Notes on this clonotype: One end of the junction does not line up with germline, which may come from a read error. The chain recombines TRBV4-1 with TRBJ2-3, with 8 nucleotides matching TRBD2. Germline CDR1 and CDR2: MGHRA and YSYEKL. The CDR3 is made up of 14 amino acids. CDR3 region: CASSQAGGTDTQYF. CDR3 DNA sequence: TGCGCCAGCAGTCAAGCGGGGGGCACAGATACGCAGTATTTT.

The chain is built from TRBV27 and TRBJ2-3; D possibly matches TRBD1 or TRBD2 (6 bases each). In germline, CDR1 is MNHEY, CDR2 SMNVEV (reference sequence). This CDR3 is built from 15 residues. V lost 4 bases, J lost 5 bases, and 16 bases lay in between. The CDR3 protein is CASSSGRGGGDTQYF. The CDR3 nucleotides are TGTGCCAGCAGTTCAGGACGAGGGGGAGGAGATACGCAGTATTTT.

The chain is built from TRBV4-1 and TRBJ2-7; tentatively, D is TRBD2 (6 bases). The CDR3 covers 15 residues. In germline, CDR1 is MGHRA, CDR2 YSYEKL. Trimming removed 1 base at V and 2 bases at J, with 12 bases between. This chain's CDR3 is CASSQGPGLTYEQYF. The CDR3 DNA reads as TGCGCCAGCAGCCAAGGGCCGGGACTGACCTACGAGCAGTACTTC.

This clonotype was picked up a small number of times. The chain has TRBV6-5 and TRBJ2-7, with a possible D match to TRBD1 (6 bases). The CDR3 runs 13 residues. In germline, CDR1 is MNHEY, CDR2 SVGAGI. Trimming removed 2 bases at V and 6 bases at J, with 11 bases between. The CDR3 protein is CASSYGLRGEQYF. CDR3 DNA sequence: TGTGCCAGCAGTTACGGGCTCAGGGGCGAGCAGTACTTC.

V gene TRBV7-3 combines with J gene TRBJ1-2; D is perhaps TRBD1 (5 bases). This CDR3 is built from 15 residues. Germline loops: CDR1 SGHTA, CDR2 FQGTGA. Trimming pared 0 bases from V and 5 bases from J, leaving 13 bases between. The CDR3 protein is CASSLTAPGRYGYTF. The CDR3 DNA sequence: TGTGCCAGCAGCTTAACCGCCCCGGGGCGGTATGGCTACACCTTC.

The gene calls are TRBV6-5 and TRBJ1-2, with a weak D call TRBD1 (5 bases). Germline V lookup: CDR1 MNHEY, CDR2 SVGAGI. The CDR3 length is 13 residues. The V gene lost 3 bases and the J gene lost 7 bases, with 12 bases spanning the gap. The CDR3 DNA is TGTGCCAGCAGTTATGGGGACTTCGGTGGCTACACCTTC. Translated: CASSYGDFGGYTF.

The chain combines TRBV5-5 with TRBJ1-1; D remains unclear. With 1 base removed from V and 0 bases from J, the gap between germline ends came to 10 bases. Germline V gene lookup returns CDR1 SGHKS and CDR2 YYEKEE (reference sequence). The CDR3 totals 15 residues. CDR3 amino acids: CASSLMWDLNTEAFF. In nucleotides, the CDR3 is TGTGCCAGCAGCTTGATGTGGGATCTGAACACTGAAGCTTTCTTT.

This clonotype was detected a few times. The V and J genes are TRBV7-2 and TRBJ2-7, with D hard to call. Trimming cost V 3 bases and J 0 bases, with 9 bases left between them. In germline, CDR1 is SGHTA, CDR2 FQGNSA. CDR3 length: 14 residues. In nucleotides, the CDR3 is TGTGCCAGCAGCTTTTTTGTAAACTCCTACGAGCAGTACTTC. Protein: CASSFFVNSYEQYF. Together with reference TRBV7-2 and TRBJ2-7, the CDR3 gives the full variable domain: GAGVSQSPSNKVTEKGKDVELRCDPISGHTALYWYRQSLGQGLEFLIYFQGNSAPDKSGLPSDRFSAERTGGSVSTLTIQRTQQEDSAVYLCASSFFVNSYEQYFGPGTRLTVT.

This chain connects TRBV30 to TRBJ2-2; D unresolved. Trimming removed 8 bases from V and 4 bases from J, with 14 bases in between. CDR3 length equals 13 residues. Germline values: CDR1 GTSNPN, CDR2 SVGIG (reference sequence). The CDR3 nucleotides read TGTGCCCTTTCTGGGATAGCCACCGGGGAGCTGTTTTTT. It codes for CALSGIATGELFF.

This clonotype was picked up one time. This chain joins TRBV6-2 or TRBV6-3 and TRBJ1-1, with D possibly matching TRBD1 (6 bases). The CDR3 loop spans 16 amino acids. V lost 6 bases and J lost 0, with 17 bases in between. Per germline, CDR1 MNHEY and CDR2 SVGEGT. CDR3 sequence (DNA): TGTGCCAGCAGGATTACGACAGGCCTAATGAACACTGAAGCTTTCTTT. It is translated as CASRITTGLMNTEAFF.

The chain employs TRBV19 and TRBJ2-2; a weak D match, TRBD2 (5 bases). Trimming pared 9 bases from V and 0 bases from J, leaving 8 bases between. This CDR3 region has 13 residues. The germline V gene has CDR1 LNHDA and CDR2 SQIVND (reference sequence). The CDR3 sequence: CASGESNTGELFF. CDR3 sequence (DNA): TGTGCCAGCGGGGAGTCGAACACCGGGGAGCTGTTTTTT.

The V and J genes are TRBV7-9 and TRBJ1-4; TRBD1 matches at 8 bases. This CDR3 contains 15 residues. The germline CDR1 and CDR2 sequences are SEHNR and FQNEAQ (reference sequence). Unmatched junction bases numbered 6, after V lost 5 bases and J lost 4 bases. CDR3 coding DNA: TGTGCCAGCAGCGCCCGGACAGGGTATAATGAAAAACTGTTTTTT. Translating gives CASSARTGYNEKLFF.

This clonotype was seen a few times. V gene TRBV4-1 combines with J gene TRBJ2-7; D call uncertain. V was trimmed by 0 bases and J by 2 bases, leaving 11 bases between them. Germline assignment: CDR1 MGHRA and CDR2 YSYEKL. The CDR3 has 15 residues. CDR3 residues: CASSQDFRIPYEQYF. DNA of the CDR3: TGCGCCAGCAGCCAAGATTTTAGGATCCCCTACGAGCAGTACTTC.

The genes are TRBV7-9 and TRBJ2-2, with 11 bases identical to TRBD2. The CDR3 consists of 17 residues. Germline V gene sequence: CDR1 SEHNR, CDR2 FQNEAQ (reference sequence). V was clipped by 8 bases and J by 6 bases; unmatched bases: 14. CDR3 coding DNA: TGTGCCAGCGGTGGGATGACACTAGCGGGAGAGGCCGGGGAGCTGTTTTTT. Protein: CASGGMTLAGEAGELFF.

The chain carries TRBV11-3 and TRBJ2-5; TRBD1 aligns across 8 bases. The germline CDR1 and CDR2 sequences are SGHNT and YENEEA. V was pared by 0 bases and J by 3 bases, with 0 bases of the junction left unmatched. The length of the CDR3 is 14 residues. The CDR3 DNA follows: TGTGCCAGCAGCTTAGAACAGGGGGAAGAGACCCAGTACTTC. Amino acids: CASSLEQGEETQYF.

The chain carries TRBV28 and TRBJ2-1, with D maybe TRBD2 (6 bases). The CDR3 is made up of 14 amino acids. Looked up from germline, CDR1 is MDHEN and CDR2 is SYDVKM. V was clipped by 6 bases and J by 5 bases, with 14 bases between them. In DNA, the CDR3 is TGTGCCAGCAGCTTCTACGGGGAGGACAATGAGCAGTTCTTC. It yields the protein CASSFYGEDNEQFF.

The CDR3 is CASSPGHPKNTEAFF. The CDR3 DNA follows: TGCGCCAGCAGCCCGGGACACCCGAAGAACACTGAAGCTTTCTTT. The chain carries TRBV5-1 and TRBJ1-1; D possibly corresponds to TRBD1 (6 bases). V was shortened by 4 bases and J by 1 base, with 14 bases between the two germline ends. CDR1 and CDR2 (germline): SGHRS, YFSETQ. This CDR3 is 15 amino acids long.

The CDR3 coding sequence is TGCAGTGCTAGAGATGGCAGATATCCTAACTATGGCTACACCTTC. Translating gives CSARDGRYPNYGYTF. This chain joins TRBV20-1 and TRBJ1-2; D is unclear. V was pared by 0 bases and J by 0 bases, with 11 bases between. The CDR3 is 15 residues long. Germline loops: CDR1 DFQATT, CDR2 SNEGSKA (reference sequence).

The chain recombines TRBV10-3 with TRBJ1-2; D is perhaps TRBD1 (6 bases). CDR3 length: 15 residues. The V end was cut by 0 bases, the J end by 2 bases, with 10 bases between. Germline V gives CDR1 ENHRY, CDR2 SYGVKD. The CDR3 DNA reads TGTGCCATCAGTGAGTCCGGGACACTGAACTATGGCTACACCTTC. Encoded protein: CAISESGTLNYGYTF.